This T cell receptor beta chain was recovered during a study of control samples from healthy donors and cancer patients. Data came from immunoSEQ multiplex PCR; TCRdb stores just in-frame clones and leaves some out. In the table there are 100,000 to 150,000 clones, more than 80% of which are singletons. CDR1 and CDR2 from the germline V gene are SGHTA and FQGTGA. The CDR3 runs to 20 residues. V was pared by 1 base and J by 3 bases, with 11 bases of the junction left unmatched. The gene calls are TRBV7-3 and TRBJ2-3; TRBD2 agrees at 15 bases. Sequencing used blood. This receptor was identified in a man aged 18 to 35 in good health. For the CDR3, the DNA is TGTGCCAGCAGCTTAAAGGGCAGGACTAGCGGGAGGGGTTCGACAGATACGCAGTATTTT. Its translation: CASSLKGRTSGRGSTDTQYF.